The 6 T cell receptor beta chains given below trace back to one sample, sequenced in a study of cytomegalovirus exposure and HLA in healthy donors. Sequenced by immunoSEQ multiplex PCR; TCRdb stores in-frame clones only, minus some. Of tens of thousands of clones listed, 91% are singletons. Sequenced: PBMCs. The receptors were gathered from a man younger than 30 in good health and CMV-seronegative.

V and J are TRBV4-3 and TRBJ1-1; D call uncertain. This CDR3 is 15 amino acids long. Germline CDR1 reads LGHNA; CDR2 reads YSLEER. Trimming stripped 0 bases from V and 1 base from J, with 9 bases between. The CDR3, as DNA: TGCGCCAGCAGCCAAGACGAGGCGGGGAACACTGAAGCTTTCTTT. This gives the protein CASSQDEAGNTEAFF.

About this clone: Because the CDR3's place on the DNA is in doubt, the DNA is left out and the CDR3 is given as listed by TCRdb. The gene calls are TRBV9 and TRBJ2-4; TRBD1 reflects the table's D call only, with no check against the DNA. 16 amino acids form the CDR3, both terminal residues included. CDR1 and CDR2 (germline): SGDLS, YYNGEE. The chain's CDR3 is CASSVGPGQGGNIQYF.

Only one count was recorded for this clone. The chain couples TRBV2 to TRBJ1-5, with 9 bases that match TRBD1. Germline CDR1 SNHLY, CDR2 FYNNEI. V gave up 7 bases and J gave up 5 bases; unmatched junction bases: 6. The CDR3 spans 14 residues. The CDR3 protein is CASTRDRVDQPQHF. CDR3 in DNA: TGTGCCAGCACTAGGGACAGGGTCGATCAGCCCCAGCATTTT.

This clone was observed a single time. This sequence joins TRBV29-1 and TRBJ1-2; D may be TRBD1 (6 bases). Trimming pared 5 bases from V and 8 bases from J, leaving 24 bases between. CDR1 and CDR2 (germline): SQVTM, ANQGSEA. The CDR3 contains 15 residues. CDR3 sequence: CSVPIGGLGGKGYTF. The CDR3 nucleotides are TGCAGCGTTCCCATAGGGGGATTAGGAGGAAAGGGCTACACCTTC.

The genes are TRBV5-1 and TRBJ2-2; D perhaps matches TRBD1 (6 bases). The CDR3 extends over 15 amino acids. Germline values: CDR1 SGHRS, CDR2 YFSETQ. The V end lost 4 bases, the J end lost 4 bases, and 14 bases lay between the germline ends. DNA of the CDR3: TGCGCCAGCAGCCTTAACAGGGTTGGCACCGGGGAGCTGTTTTTT. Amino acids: CASSLNRVGTGELFF.

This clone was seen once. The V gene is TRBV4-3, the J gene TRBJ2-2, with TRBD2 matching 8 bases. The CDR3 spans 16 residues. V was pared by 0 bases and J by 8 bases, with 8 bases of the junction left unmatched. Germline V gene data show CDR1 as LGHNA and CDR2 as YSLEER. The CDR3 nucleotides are TGCGCCAGCAGCCAAGATCCGGGACTAGAAAAAGGGGAGCTGTTTTTT. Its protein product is CASSQDPGLEKGELFF.